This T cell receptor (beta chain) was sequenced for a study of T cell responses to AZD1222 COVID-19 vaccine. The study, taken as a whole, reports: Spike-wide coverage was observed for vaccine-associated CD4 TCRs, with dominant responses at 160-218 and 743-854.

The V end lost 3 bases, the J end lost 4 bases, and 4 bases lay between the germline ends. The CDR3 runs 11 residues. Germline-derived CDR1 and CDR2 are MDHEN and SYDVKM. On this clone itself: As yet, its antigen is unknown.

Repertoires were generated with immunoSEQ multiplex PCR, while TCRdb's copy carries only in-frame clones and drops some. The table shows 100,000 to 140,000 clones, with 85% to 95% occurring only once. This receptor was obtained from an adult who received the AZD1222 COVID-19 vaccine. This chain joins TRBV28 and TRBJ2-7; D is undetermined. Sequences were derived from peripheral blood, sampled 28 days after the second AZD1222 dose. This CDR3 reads CASSFYYEQYF. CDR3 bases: TGTGCCAGCAGTTTTTATTACGAGCAGTACTTC. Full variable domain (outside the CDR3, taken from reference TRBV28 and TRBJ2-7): DVKVTQSSRYLVKRTGEKVFLECVQDMDHENMFWYRQDPGLGLRLIYFSYDVKMKEKGDIPEGYSVSREKKERFSLILESASTNQTSMYLCASSFYYEQYFGPGTRLTVT.